This T cell receptor beta chain was sequenced during a study of CD8 T cells in Susac syndrome. The overall study: Among the Susac syndrome patients sequenced, 5 or 6 had active disease and eight or nine were in remission. Whole-study findings and limits: The study recognized that its TCR sequencing and HLA analysis covered a relatively small number of individuals.

A note on this clonotype: Antigen specificity is unknown.

A quantity of about 0.45 to 1 ug RNA underwent reverse transcription using random hexamers. Across 54 Vbeta and 13 Jbeta, immunoSEQ multiplex PCR amplified TCR beta CDR3. TCRdb analysed the immunoSEQ multiplex PCR reads with MiXCR anew, one entry per CDR3 protein. In the table there are approximately 25,000 distinct CDR3 sequences, approximately 92% of which are singletons. Germline CDR1 and CDR2: SEHNR and FQNEAQ (reference sequence). This CDR3 region has 16 residues. V trimming: 1 base; J trimming: 7 bases; junction bases outside the gene matches: 3. TEMRA cells were enriched by FACS, and CD4+ and CD8+ T cells were negatively isolated.

Sequenced input: CD8+ T cells from PBMCs. The chain joins TRBV7-9 to TRBJ2-1; 14 nucleotides agree with TRBD2. The clonotype comes from a human donor with Susac syndrome. The CDR3 DNA is TGTGCCAGCAGCTTAGGACTAGCGGGGGGGCGGAATGAGCAGTTCTTC. This sequence encodes CASSLGLAGGRNEQFF.